The 10 T cell receptor beta chains below come from one sample, sequenced in a study of human T cells and chemical hapten exposure. TCRdb reprocessed the RACE reads via MiXCR and lists one record per CDR3 protein. The sample contains about 380,000 distinct CDR3 sequences, roughly 6.3% of which appear only once. As for time point: patch test 2, 6 weeks after DPC sensitization. Regarding treatment: therapeutic diphenylcyclopropenone sensitization with weekly scalp DPC. Sequenced material: whole blood, taken in connection with sensitization to the hapten diphenylcyclopropenone (DPC). These TCRs come from a young woman with alopecia areata. Some clones in this sample may be carry-over from other donors' samples.

CDR3 coding DNA: TGTGCCAGCAGTTTTAAGACATCTTCACCCCTCCACTTT. Residues: CASSFKTSSPLHF. The chain couples TRBV12-3 or TRBV12-4 to TRBJ1-6; no clear D gene. The CDR3 extends over 13 amino acids. V lost 3 bases and J lost 9, with 9 bases in between.

The sample holds a few counts of this clonotype. This chain uses TRBV6-1 with TRBJ2-3; 15 positions agree with TRBD2. The V segment lost 10 bases and the J segment 14 bases; nucleotides outside the gene matches: 10. Germline lookup yields CDR1 MNHNS and CDR2 SASEGT. This CDR3 contains 13 residues. The DNA of the CDR3 is TGTGCCATTCGCTGGACTAGCGGGGGGGCGGCGTATTTT. It translates to CAIRWTSGGAAYF.

The chain carries TRBV7-2 and TRBJ2-2, with 7 bases aligning to TRBD2. Per the germline V gene, CDR1 is SGHTA and CDR2 is FQGNSA. V trimming: 1 base; J trimming: 0 bases; junction bases outside the gene matches: 8. This CDR3 has 18 residues. CDR3 region: CASSLEIVGGTNTGELFF. In DNA, the CDR3 is TGTGCCAGCAGCTTAGAAATAGTCGGGGGGACGAACACCGGGGAGCTGTTTTTT.

The J gene is TRBJ2-1, the V gene TRBV2; TRBD2 agrees at 8 bases. From germline, CDR1 is SNHLY and CDR2 FYNNEI. This CDR3 is 17 amino acids long. The V gene end was trimmed by 5 bases and the J gene end by 3 bases; junction bases not matched to a gene: 12. The CDR3 loop is CASSQEGSGEYYNEQFF. For the CDR3, the DNA is TGTGCCAGCAGTCAAGAGGGTAGCGGGGAGTACTACAATGAGCAGTTCTTC.

This clonotype was observed a handful of times. The CDR3 DNA reads as TGCGCCAGCAGCATACGGACAGGGGGCACTGAAGCTTTCTTT. The encoded protein is CASSIRTGGTEAFF. The chain combines TRBV5-1 with TRBJ1-1; 10 bases are shared with TRBD1. This CDR3 is built from 14 residues. V trimming: 4 bases; J trimming: 4 bases; junction bases outside the gene matches: 4. Germline V gene lookup returns CDR1 SGHRS and CDR2 YFSETQ.

This clonotype was found a few times. The chain recombines TRBV29-1 with TRBJ2-1; TRBD2 aligns across 9 bases. J was trimmed by 5 bases and V by 3 bases; bases with no gene match: 11. The CDR3 contains 16 residues. Germline loops: CDR1 SQVTM, CDR2 ANQGSEA. CDR3 sequence: CSVEGQRGVLDNEQFF. The CDR3 DNA is TGCAGCGTTGAGGGCCAGCGGGGGGTTCTGGACAATGAGCAGTTCTTC.

This clonotype has at least ten counts. The chain uses TRBV29-1 and TRBJ1-2; TRBD1 agrees at 9 bases. CDR1 is SQVTM and CDR2 is ANQGSEA in the germline V gene. This CDR3 contains 13 residues. The ends lost 8 bases at V and 6 bases at J; junction bases unmatched: 10. The CDR3 loop reads CSSTRDREDGYTF. The CDR3 nucleotides are TGCAGCTCCACCCGGGACAGGGAGGATGGCTACACCTTC.

This clonotype was counted between two and nine times. The V call is TRBV11-3, the J call TRBJ2-7; D gene uncertain. Trimming left V 4 bases short and J 0 bases short, with 7 bases between. The germline CDR1 and CDR2 sequences are SGHNT and YENEEA. CDR3 length equals 13 residues. The CDR3 DNA sequence: TGTGCCAGCAGCTATCTTAGCTCCTACGAGCAGTACTTC. This encodes CASSYLSSYEQYF.

The chain has TRBV11-2 and TRBJ1-3; D is unclear. Trimming pared 6 bases from V and 5 bases from J, leaving 11 bases between. The CDR3 runs 13 residues. Looked up from germline, CDR1 is SGHAT and CDR2 is FQNNGV. The CDR3 spells CASRNSGRNTIYF. The CDR3 DNA sequence: TGTGCCAGCAGAAATAGCGGGAGAAACACCATATATTTT.

This clonotype was observed a few times. This rearrangement joins TRBV29-1 to TRBJ2-5; D call uncertain. Germline V gene data show CDR1 as SQVTM and CDR2 as ANQGSEA. The CDR3 has 11 residues. V dropped 7 bases and J dropped 7 bases, with 13 bases sitting between them. The CDR3 sequence: CSEGQWGTQYF. The DNA for the CDR3 is TGCAGCGAAGGCCAATGGGGGACCCAGTACTTC.